The 22 T cell receptor beta chains in this list originate from one sample, sequenced in a study of technical replicates of blood from several donors. The table came from immunoSEQ multiplex PCR; TCRdb's copy has only in-frame clones and leaves some out. The sample includes fewer than 95,000 clones, around 94% of them seen just once. The sequenced material came from T cells isolated from PBMCs. The source is a human donor in good health.

This clone was recorded once. The rearrangement joins TRBV11-2 to TRBJ2-5; no reliable D call. V shed 1 base and J shed 4 bases, with 13 bases lying between them. The CDR3 extends over 15 amino acids. Germline values: CDR1 SGHAT, CDR2 FQNNGV. The CDR3 bases are TGTGCCAGCAGCTTAGGCGCGAGCGTAGGAGAGACCCAGTACTTC. Protein: CASSLGASVGETQYF.

This rearrangement joins TRBV6-5 to TRBJ1-4; D remains unclear. This CDR3 has 15 amino acids. Germline assignment: CDR1 MNHEY and CDR2 SVGAGI. V was cut by 0 bases and J by 7 bases, with 12 bases left in between. The CDR3 sequence: CASSYSAAIGEKLFF. For the CDR3, the DNA is TGTGCCAGCAGTTACTCTGCGGCGATTGGTGAAAAACTGTTTTTT.

V gene TRBV29-1 combines with J gene TRBJ2-1; 11 bases line up with TRBD2. Trimming at V came to 0 bases and at J to 9 bases, leaving 4 bases not matched to a gene. Per the germline V gene, CDR1 is SQVTM and CDR2 is ANQGSEA. This CDR3 is built from 14 residues. The CDR3 DNA reads TGCAGCGTTGAAGAGACTAGCGGGGATGGTGAGCAGTTCTTC. The encoded protein is CSVEETSGDGEQFF.

The rearrangement joins TRBV10-3 to TRBJ1-5; D is unclear. The CDR3 is made up of 14 amino acids. Looked up from germline, CDR1 is ENHRY and CDR2 is SYGVKD. Trimming removed 6 bases at V and 0 bases at J, with 9 bases between. CDR3 in amino acids: CAISTGPSNQPQHF. The CDR3 region has the DNA TGTGCCATCAGCACGGGTCCTAGCAATCAGCCCCAGCATTTT.

The J gene is TRBJ2-7, the V gene TRBV5-4, with D possibly matching TRBD1 (5 bases). The V and J ends lost 4 bases and 7 bases respectively, with 21 bases between them. In germline, CDR1 is SGHNT, CDR2 YYREEE (reference sequence). This CDR3 has 15 residues. This CDR3 is CASSRLVAGSGEQYF. In DNA, the CDR3 is TGTGCCAGCAGCCGTCTAGTGGCAGGGTCGGGTGAGCAGTACTTC.

The chain combines TRBV6-1 with TRBJ1-2; 9 bases align to TRBD1. Germline CDR1 is MNHNS and CDR2 is SASEGT. The trim removed 7 bases at V and 5 bases at J, leaving 11 bases unmatched. The CDR3 contains 15 residues. The CDR3 reads CASKRTGQGTYGYTF. The CDR3 DNA follows: TGTGCCAGCAAACGGACGGGACAGGGAACTTATGGCTACACCTTC.

The rearrangement joins TRBV7-9 to TRBJ2-5; no reliable D call. This CDR3 has 14 residues. The germline gives CDR1 SEHNR, CDR2 FQNEAQ (reference sequence). V lost 2 bases and J 1 base, leaving 8 bases between the germline ends. CDR3 bases: TGTGCCAGCAGCTTATCTGGGCTCCAAGAGACCCAGTACTTC. Its protein is CASSLSGLQETQYF.

The rearrangement links TRBV2 to TRBJ1-2, with D possibly matching TRBD1 (6 bases). CDR3 length: 15 residues. The germline V gene encodes CDR1 SNHLY and CDR2 FYNNEI. V shed 4 bases and J shed 3 bases, with 15 bases lying between them. The chain's CDR3 is CASSVPQGLDYGYTF. CDR3 nucleotides: TGTGCCAGCAGTGTGCCCCAGGGGCTCGACTATGGCTACACCTTC.

This clone has a handful of counts. This chain uses TRBV5-4 with TRBJ1-6; 7 nucleotides line up with TRBD1. The CDR3 extends over 14 amino acids. In germline, CDR1 is SGHNT, CDR2 YYREEE (reference sequence). With V trimmed by 5 bases and J by 7 bases, 6 bases remained unmatched. The CDR3 region is CASSSDRSNSPLHF. The CDR3 region has the DNA TGTGCCAGCAGTTCGGACAGGTCCAATTCACCCCTCCACTTT.

The chain is built from TRBV5-1 and TRBJ2-3, with a weak D call TRBD1 (9 bases). CDR1 and CDR2 (germline): SGHRS, YFSETQ. The V end lost 5 bases, the J end lost 5 bases, and 18 bases lay between the germline ends. This CDR3 comprises 15 residues. The CDR3 nucleotides read TGCGCCAGCAGTGGACAGGGGACTAGAGGAGATACGCAGTATTTT. Its translation is CASSGQGTRGDTQYF.

This sequence joins TRBV6-6 and TRBJ1-2, with D possibly TRBD1 on 6 matching bases. The CDR3 covers 13 residues. Germline V CDR1 and CDR2: MNHNY, SVGAGI (reference sequence). V lost 6 bases to trimming and J lost 4 bases, with 12 bases between them. The CDR3 DNA reads TGTGCCAGCAGCCCCGGACAGCGCTATGGCTACACCTTC. Encoded protein: CASSPGQRYGYTF.

The chain links TRBV6-1 to TRBJ1-2; no clear D gene. This CDR3 is built from 12 residues. The ends were cut back, 4 bases at V and 8 bases at J, with 11 bases in the middle. CDR1 is MNHNS, CDR2 SASEGT, per germline. The CDR3 is CASSVTSLGYTF. For the CDR3, the DNA is TGTGCCAGCAGTGTGACATCGCTCGGCTACACCTTC.

The chain joins TRBV27 to TRBJ1-1; no clear D gene. Trimming removed 3 bases from V and 7 bases from J, with 12 bases in between. From germline, CDR1 is MNHEY and CDR2 SMNVEV (reference sequence). The CDR3 totals 13 residues. CDR3 bases: TGTGCCAGCAGTTTTCGTACGGGTGGTGAAGCTTTCTTT. Encoded protein: CASSFRTGGEAFF.

The chain combines TRBV4-1 with TRBJ2-1; D unresolved. Germline-derived CDR1 and CDR2 are MGHRA and YSYEKL. V was cut by 0 bases and J by 6 bases, with 6 bases left in between. This CDR3 is built from 13 residues. The CDR3 DNA reads TGCGCCAGCAGCCAAGATTCCGGCAATGAGCAGTTCTTC. Translated, it gives CASSQDSGNEQFF.

The rearrangement links TRBV11-1 to TRBJ1-1; the D is unclear. CDR1 and CDR2 (germline): SGHAT, FQDESV (reference sequence). This CDR3 comprises 16 residues. V gave up 1 base and J gave up 3 bases, with 15 bases separating them. CDR3 in amino acids: CASSLVSRAHHTEAFF. Written as DNA, the CDR3 is TGTGCCAGCAGCTTAGTCTCGAGGGCGCATCACACTGAAGCTTTCTTT.

V gene TRBV25-1 combines with J gene TRBJ2-7, with 10 bases fitting TRBD2. This CDR3 has 15 residues. Germline V gives CDR1 MGHDK, CDR2 SYGVNS. V was clipped by 2 bases and J by 7 bases; unmatched bases: 8. The CDR3 loop reads CASSERLAGDQEQYF. As DNA, the CDR3 is TGTGCCAGCAGTGAAAGGCTAGCGGGGGACCAGGAGCAGTACTTC.

In DNA form, the CDR3 reads TGTGCCAGCGGGGGCGGCCTAAACACCGGGGAGCTGTTTTTT. Encoded protein: CASGGGLNTGELFF. The chain links TRBV5-4 to TRBJ2-2; D possibly corresponds to TRBD1 (6 bases). This CDR3 is built from 14 residues. Germline loops: CDR1 SGHNT, CDR2 YYREEE (reference sequence). The V end was cut by 7 bases, the J end by 2 bases, with 12 bases between.

This clone came up once. V usage is TRBV4-1 and J usage is TRBJ1-2; D remains ambiguous. Trimming removed 3 bases at V and 3 bases at J, with 11 bases between. The CDR3 has 14 amino acids. Germline lookup yields CDR1 MGHRA and CDR2 YSYEKL. CDR3 amino acids: CASSQTWGDYGYTF. CDR3 bases: TGCGCCAGCAGCCAGACCTGGGGAGACTATGGCTACACCTTC.

J is TRBJ2-7 and V is TRBV5-1; no clear D gene. The CDR3 has 13 amino acids. Germline CDR1 is SGHRS and CDR2 is YFSETQ. Trimming pared 0 bases from V and 6 bases from J, leaving 10 bases between. The CDR3 region is CASSLERQAEQYF. The CDR3 DNA sequence: TGCGCCAGCAGCTTGGAGAGGCAAGCCGAGCAGTACTTC.

V and J are TRBV9 and TRBJ1-1; possibly TRBD1 for D (6 bases). V lost 0 bases and J 2 bases, leaving 14 bases between the germline ends. Germline V gene data show CDR1 as SGDLS and CDR2 as YYNGEE. The CDR3 has 16 amino acids. The CDR3 DNA follows: TGTGCCAGCAGCGTAGCCCCCGCAGGGGCAAACACTGAAGCTTTCTTT. Translating it yields CASSVAPAGANTEAFF.

CDR3 residues: CASNLGQGVRDEQYF. CDR3 sequence (DNA): TGTGCCAGCAATTTGGGACAGGGGGTCCGGGACGAGCAGTACTTC. This chain joins TRBV2 and TRBJ2-7, with 11 bases identical to TRBD1. CDR1 is SNHLY, CDR2 FYNNEI, per germline. Trimming cost V 7 bases and J 5 bases; bases outside gene matches: 10. The CDR3 totals 15 residues.

The rearrangement links TRBV10-1 to TRBJ2-3; D may be TRBD1 (6 bases). Germline assignment: CDR1 WNHNN and CDR2 SYGVQD (reference sequence). The V end lost 0 bases, the J end lost 0 bases, and 10 bases lay between the germline ends. The length of the CDR3 is 16 residues. In nucleotides, the CDR3 is TGCGCCAGCAGTGAGTCGCCAGGGGCGAGCACAGATACGCAGTATTTT. Translated, it gives CASSESPGASTDTQYF.